A selection of T cell receptor beta chains follows, all from one sample in a study of OX40 agonist ivuxolimab in advanced cancers. TCRdb keeps only in-frame clones here, not all; method: immunoSEQ multiplex PCR. The sample yields 55,000 to 70,000 clones, roughly 85% seen once. The sample was CD4+ or CD8+ T cells sorted from blood, taken in a trial of the OX40 agonist ivuxolimab. Source of these receptors: an adult with an advanced solid tumor such as melanoma, head and neck, liver or kidney cancer. The CDR3 runs from the conserved cysteine through the conserved F or W. A D gene is named only where the DNA matches it firmly. Expanded clones are given a class, and other clones once, few, many or no size at all.

v_gene: TRBV5-8
d_gene: -
j_gene: TRBJ2-1
abundance: -
CDR3nt: TGTGCCAGCAGCTATCGGGAACGTAGCTCCTACAATGAGCAGTTCTTC
CDR3aa: CASSYRERSSYNEQFF

v_gene: TRBV7-3
d_gene: -
j_gene: TRBJ2-3
abundance: -
CDR3nt: TGTGCCAGCAGCCCAAGGTGGGACAGTTTTCCTTCCCTAGCGGCGTGCACAGATACGCAGTATTTT
CDR3aa: CASSPRWDSFPSLAACTDTQYF

v_gene: TRBV6-1
d_gene: -
j_gene: TRBJ2-7
abundance: -
CDR3nt: TGTGCCAGCAGTGAAGCGGTGGGTGATCGGGACGAGCAGTACTTC
CDR3aa: CASSEAVGDRDEQYF

v_gene: TRBV2
d_gene: TRBD2
j_gene: TRBJ2-1
abundance: -
CDR3nt: TGTGCCAGCAGTGGAACACTAGCGGGACCCTACAATGAGCAGTTCTTC
CDR3aa: CASSGTLAGPYNEQFF

v_gene: TRBV9
d_gene: TRBD2
j_gene: TRBJ2-5
abundance: -
CDR3nt: TGTGCCAGCAGCATCCAAGCGGGAGGACAGACCCAGTACTTC
CDR3aa: CASSIQAGGQTQYF

v_gene: TRBV2
d_gene: -
j_gene: TRBJ1-1
abundance: -
CDR3nt: TGTGCCAGCAGCCTATACGAACAGATCAATGAAGCTTTCTTT
CDR3aa: CASSLYEQINEAFF

v_gene: TRBV10-3
d_gene: -
j_gene: TRBJ1-3
abundance: -
CDR3nt: TGTGCCATCAGCTACCTCCAGGGCTCTGGAAACACCATATATTTT
CDR3aa: CAISYLQGSGNTIYF

v_gene: TRBV5-1
d_gene: TRBD2
j_gene: TRBJ2-5
abundance: -
CDR3nt: TGCGCCAGCACCCCGGGCCTAGCGGGAGAGACCCAGTACTTC
CDR3aa: CASTPGLAGETQYF

v_gene: TRBV19
d_gene: TRBD1
j_gene: TRBJ2-1
abundance: -
CDR3nt: TGTGCCAGTAGTATAACCCTCCTGACAGGGGTTAGGTTCTTC
CDR3aa: CASSITLLTGVRFF

v_gene: TRBV28
d_gene: TRBD1
j_gene: TRBJ2-3
abundance: -
CDR3nt: TGTGCCAGCAGTTTATGGGACAGGGGCACAGATACGCAGTATTTT
CDR3aa: CASSLWDRGTDTQYF

v_gene: TRBV28
d_gene: TRBD2
j_gene: TRBJ2-5
abundance: -
CDR3nt: TGTGCCAGCAGTGATAGCGGGAATTTGGAGACCCAGTACTTC
CDR3aa: CASSDSGNLETQYF

v_gene: TRBV19
d_gene: TRBD1
j_gene: TRBJ1-1
abundance: -
CDR3nt: TGTGCCAGTAGTAAGGGACAGCAGAACACTGAAGCTTTCTTT
CDR3aa: CASSKGQQNTEAFF

v_gene: TRBV27
d_gene: TRBD2
j_gene: TRBJ2-1
abundance: -
CDR3nt: TGTGCCAGCAGTTTAATGGGGGAGGGGAATGAGCAGTTCTTC
CDR3aa: CASSLMGEGNEQFF

v_gene: TRBV15
d_gene: -
j_gene: TRBJ1-1
abundance: -
CDR3nt: TGTGCCACCAGCAGAGATCGCCAGAGAGTCACTGAAGCTTTCTTT
CDR3aa: CATSRDRQRVTEAFF

v_gene: TRBV28
d_gene: -
j_gene: TRBJ2-3
abundance: -
CDR3nt: TGTGCCAGCAGCATAACCCCGACAGGTGGTAGCGGCCCCACAGATACGCAGTATTTT
CDR3aa: CASSITPTGGSGPTDTQYF

v_gene: TRBV4-1
d_gene: TRBD2
j_gene: TRBJ2-7
abundance: -
CDR3nt: TGCGCCAGCAGCCAAGTGGGGGGGTTACCTCACGAGCAGTACTTC
CDR3aa: CASSQVGGLPHEQYF

v_gene: TRBV14
d_gene: TRBD2
j_gene: TRBJ2-7
abundance: few
CDR3nt: TGTGCCAGCAGCCAAGGACTAGCCCGTGAGCAGTACTTC
CDR3aa: CASSQGLAREQYF

v_gene: TRBV5-1
d_gene: TRBD2
j_gene: TRBJ2-1
abundance: -
CDR3nt: TGCGCCAGCAGCTTGGTGGGACTATCCAACAATGAGCAGTTCTTC
CDR3aa: CASSLVGLSNNEQFF

v_gene: TRBV27
d_gene: TRBD2
j_gene: TRBJ2-7
abundance: -
CDR3nt: TGTGCCAGCAGTTTACCCGGGACTAGCCTGTACTTC
CDR3aa: CASSLPGTSLYF

v_gene: TRBV7-2
d_gene: -
j_gene: TRBJ2-7
abundance: -
CDR3nt: TGTGCCAGCAGCTTAGTCGGGCTTAACGAGCAGTACTTC
CDR3aa: CASSLVGLNEQYF

v_gene: TRBV15
d_gene: -
j_gene: TRBJ2-5
abundance: -
CDR3nt: TGTGCCACCAGCAGAGATAAGGGGACAGAGACCCAGTACTTC
CDR3aa: CATSRDKGTETQYF

v_gene: TRBV2
d_gene: -
j_gene: TRBJ1-3
abundance: -
CDR3nt: TGTGCCAGCAGCGTAGGGGGGGCTGGAAACACCATATATTTT
CDR3aa: CASSVGGAGNTIYF

v_gene: TRBV19
d_gene: -
j_gene: TRBJ2-7
abundance: -
CDR3nt: TGTGCCAGTAGTGCAGGGCATACCCCCTACGAGCAGTACTTC
CDR3aa: CASSAGHTPYEQYF

v_gene: TRBV27
d_gene: TRBD1
j_gene: TRBJ2-1
abundance: -
CDR3nt: TGTGCCAGCAGTTTATCGCTGGGACAGAACAATGAGCAGTTCTTC
CDR3aa: CASSLSLGQNNEQFF

v_gene: TRBV7-2
d_gene: -
j_gene: TRBJ2-7
abundance: -
CDR3nt: TGTGCCAGCAGCTTAGGGACCCAACGGGAGCAGTACTTC
CDR3aa: CASSLGTQREQYF

v_gene: TRBV28
d_gene: TRBD2
j_gene: TRBJ2-3
abundance: -
CDR3nt: TGTGCCAGCAGTTTGTCCCCCAGGCGGGAGAATACAGATACGCAGTATTTT
CDR3aa: CASSLSPRRENTDTQYF

v_gene: TRBV18
d_gene: -
j_gene: TRBJ1-1
abundance: -
CDR3nt: TGTGCCAGCTCACCACTCGGTCCCAGCCTGAACACTGAAGCTTTCTTT
CDR3aa: CASSPLGPSLNTEAFF

v_gene: TRBV9
d_gene: -
j_gene: TRBJ1-4
abundance: -
CDR3nt: TGTGCCAGCAGCGTAGGGCCCAATAATGAAAAACTGTTTTTT
CDR3aa: CASSVGPNNEKLFF

v_gene: TRBV4-2
d_gene: TRBD1
j_gene: TRBJ2-5
abundance: once
CDR3nt: TGTGCCAGCAGCCAAGCTCTCGGGACAGATCAAGAGACCCAGTACTTC
CDR3aa: CASSQALGTDQETQYF

v_gene: TRBV7-9
d_gene: -
j_gene: TRBJ2-3
abundance: -
CDR3nt: TGTGCCAGCAGCCTTTACGGAGATACGCAGTATTTT
CDR3aa: CASSLYGDTQYF

v_gene: TRBV5-1
d_gene: -
j_gene: TRBJ2-1
abundance: few
CDR3nt: TGCGCCAGCAGCTTACGACAGGATTTTAATGAGCAGTTCTTC
CDR3aa: CASSLRQDFNEQFF

v_gene: TRBV7-9
d_gene: -
j_gene: TRBJ2-1
abundance: -
CDR3nt: TGTGCCAGCAGCTCCCACGAGCAGTTCTTC
CDR3aa: CASSSHEQFF

v_gene: TRBV27
d_gene: -
j_gene: TRBJ2-7
abundance: once
CDR3nt: TGTGCCAGCTCGGAAGGCGATGGCTACGAGCAGTACTTC
CDR3aa: CASSEGDGYEQYF

v_gene: TRBV7-2
d_gene: -
j_gene: TRBJ2-2
abundance: -
CDR3nt: TGTGCCAGCAGCTCGCGGGCAGGGGATCGGGAGCTGTTTTTT
CDR3aa: CASSSRAGDRELFF

v_gene: TRBV10-3
d_gene: -
j_gene: TRBJ2-1
abundance: -
CDR3nt: TGTGCCATCGGCAGTCAGGATGAGCAGTTCTTC
CDR3aa: CAIGSQDEQFF

v_gene: TRBV5-1
d_gene: -
j_gene: TRBJ2-3
abundance: -
CDR3nt: TGCGCCAGCAGCTTGGCGGCTAGCACAGATACGCAGTATTTT
CDR3aa: CASSLAASTDTQYF

v_gene: TRBV19
d_gene: -
j_gene: TRBJ1-2
abundance: -
CDR3nt: TGTGCCAGTAGTATATGGGGCGTGCTCCGTGGCTATGGCTACACCTTC
CDR3aa: CASSIWGVLRGYGYTF

v_gene: TRBV13
d_gene: TRBD2
j_gene: TRBJ2-3
abundance: -
CDR3nt: TGTGCCAGCAGCTTAGGAAGGGGCGGGGGATTGGGCACAGATACGCAGTATTTT
CDR3aa: CASSLGRGGGLGTDTQYF

v_gene: TRBV6-4
d_gene: -
j_gene: TRBJ2-1
abundance: -
CDR3nt: TGTGCCAGCAGTGACATAGGCCTAGCGCCCTACAATGAGCAGTTCTTC
CDR3aa: CASSDIGLAPYNEQFF

v_gene: TRBV11-2
d_gene: -
j_gene: TRBJ2-5
abundance: once
CDR3nt: TGTGCCAGCAGCACTAGAGAGGGCCAAGAGACCCAGTACTTC
CDR3aa: CASSTREGQETQYF

v_gene: TRBV5-1
d_gene: -
j_gene: TRBJ2-2
abundance: -
CDR3nt: TGCGCCAGCAGACGGACCGCGAACACCGGGGAGCTGTTTTTT
CDR3aa: CASRRTANTGELFF

v_gene: TRBV5-5
d_gene: TRBD2
j_gene: TRBJ2-3
abundance: once
CDR3nt: TGTGCCAGCAGCTCGGGAGGTAGCACAGATACGCAGTATTTT
CDR3aa: CASSSGGSTDTQYF

v_gene: TRBV7-9
d_gene: TRBD2
j_gene: TRBJ2-5
abundance: once
CDR3nt: TGTGCCAGCAGCTCATACGGGACTAGCGGGAGGGCTGGGCAAGAGACCCAGTACTTC
CDR3aa: CASSSYGTSGRAGQETQYF

v_gene: TRBV25-1
d_gene: TRBD1
j_gene: TRBJ2-2
abundance: -
CDR3nt: TGTGCCAGCAGTGACCCTGTTGGGACAGGGACCCATGGGGAGCTGTTTTTT
CDR3aa: CASSDPVGTGTHGELFF

v_gene: TRBV28
d_gene: -
j_gene: TRBJ2-3
abundance: -
CDR3nt: TGTGCCAGCAGTTCATCCGGGACTAGGGGGCACTGGGGTACGCAGTATTTT
CDR3aa: CASSSSGTRGHWGTQYF

v_gene: TRBV2
d_gene: -
j_gene: TRBJ2-1
abundance: -
CDR3nt: TGTGCCAGCAGTGAAGGCGGGCTAGCCGGGTTCTTC
CDR3aa: CASSEGGLAGFF

v_gene: TRBV14
d_gene: -
j_gene: TRBJ1-3
abundance: -
CDR3nt: TGTGCCAGCAGCCCCACAGGGTTTGGAAACACCATATATTTT
CDR3aa: CASSPTGFGNTIYF

v_gene: TRBV2
d_gene: TRBD1
j_gene: TRBJ1-5
abundance: -
CDR3nt: TGTGCCAGCAGTGTGGACAGGGGGCTACTCAATCAGCCCCAGCATTTT
CDR3aa: CASSVDRGLLNQPQHF

v_gene: TRBV27
d_gene: -
j_gene: TRBJ2-7
abundance: -
CDR3nt: TGTGCCAGCAGTTTCAGGGCCTCCTACGAGCAGTACTTC
CDR3aa: CASSFRASYEQYF

v_gene: TRBV7-2
d_gene: -
j_gene: TRBJ1-1
abundance: few
CDR3nt: TGTGCCAGCAGCTCCTACAGGGAGAACACTGAAGCTTTCTTT
CDR3aa: CASSSYRENTEAFF

v_gene: TRBV9
d_gene: -
j_gene: TRBJ1-1
abundance: -
CDR3nt: TGTGCCAGCAGCGTCACTCTGGGTGAAGTTGGTGAAGCTTTCTTT
CDR3aa: CASSVTLGEVGEAFF

v_gene: TRBV2
d_gene: -
j_gene: TRBJ2-4
abundance: -
CDR3nt: TGTGCCAGCAGTGATGCGAACCAGTACTTC
CDR3aa: CASSDANQYF

v_gene: TRBV5-8
d_gene: -
j_gene: TRBJ2-1
abundance: -
CDR3nt: TGTGCCAGCAGCATGAATCCGGATGAGCAGTTCTTC
CDR3aa: CASSMNPDEQFF